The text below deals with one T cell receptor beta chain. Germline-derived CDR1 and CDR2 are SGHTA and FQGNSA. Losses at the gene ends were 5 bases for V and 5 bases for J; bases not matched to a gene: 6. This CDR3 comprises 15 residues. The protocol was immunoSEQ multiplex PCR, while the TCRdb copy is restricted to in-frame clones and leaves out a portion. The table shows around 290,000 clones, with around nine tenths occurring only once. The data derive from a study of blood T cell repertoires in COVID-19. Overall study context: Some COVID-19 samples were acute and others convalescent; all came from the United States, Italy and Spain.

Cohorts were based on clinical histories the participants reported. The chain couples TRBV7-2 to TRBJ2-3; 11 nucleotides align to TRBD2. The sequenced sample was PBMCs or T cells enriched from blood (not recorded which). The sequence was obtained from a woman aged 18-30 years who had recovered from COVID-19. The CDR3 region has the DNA TGTGCCAGCAGCCTTACTAGCGGGAGACTAGATACGCAGTATTTT. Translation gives CASSLTSGRLDTQYF.